The clone carrying this T cell receptor beta chain is medium-sized. Its matching antigen is unknown. The record originates from a study of circulating CD8 cells and anti-PD-1 response in melanoma. Whole-study findings and limits: At M1, fewer than 7.5% of TRB clonotypes appeared in multiple subsets.

The CDR3 sequence is 17 residues long. Trimming removed 2 bases from V and 0 bases from J, with 13 bases in between. Germline V gives CDR1 MGHDK, CDR2 SYGVNS. Sorting of live CD3+CD8+TCRalphabeta+ cells by PD-1 and/or TIGIT gave four subsets. Using roughly 15 ng of total RNA, TCR libraries were made with the QIAseq Immune Repertoire TCR panel. A single record per CDR3 protein comes from TCRdb applying MiXCR to the reads. Counted here are some 600 distinct CDR3 sequences, over 9.5% occurring once; the ten biggest clones make up 35% to 50%. V and J are TRBV25-1 and TRBJ2-2; no definite D call. The clonotype was recovered from a human donor with melanoma. The sample here was CD8+ T cells from PBMCs, taken at baseline or after one month of anti-PD-1 therapy (not recorded which). The CDR3 sequence: CASSESSTDTNTGELFF. The CDR3 DNA reads TGTGCCAGCAGTGAAAGTAGTACCGATACGAACACCGGGGAGCTGTTTTTT.